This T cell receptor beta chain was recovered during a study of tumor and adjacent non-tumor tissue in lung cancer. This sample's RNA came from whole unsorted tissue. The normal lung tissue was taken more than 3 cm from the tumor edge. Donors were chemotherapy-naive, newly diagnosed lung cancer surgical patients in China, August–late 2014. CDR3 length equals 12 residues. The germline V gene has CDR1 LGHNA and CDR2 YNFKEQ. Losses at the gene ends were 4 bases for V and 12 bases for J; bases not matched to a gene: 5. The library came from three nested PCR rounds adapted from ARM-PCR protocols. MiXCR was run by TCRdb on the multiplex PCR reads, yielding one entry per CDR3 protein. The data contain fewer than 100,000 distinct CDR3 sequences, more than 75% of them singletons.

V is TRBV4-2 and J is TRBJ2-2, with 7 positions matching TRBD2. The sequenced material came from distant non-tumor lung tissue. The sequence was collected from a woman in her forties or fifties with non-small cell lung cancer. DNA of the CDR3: TGTGCCAGCAGCCTGGCCGGGGGGAAGCTGTTTTTT. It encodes CASSLAGGKLFF.